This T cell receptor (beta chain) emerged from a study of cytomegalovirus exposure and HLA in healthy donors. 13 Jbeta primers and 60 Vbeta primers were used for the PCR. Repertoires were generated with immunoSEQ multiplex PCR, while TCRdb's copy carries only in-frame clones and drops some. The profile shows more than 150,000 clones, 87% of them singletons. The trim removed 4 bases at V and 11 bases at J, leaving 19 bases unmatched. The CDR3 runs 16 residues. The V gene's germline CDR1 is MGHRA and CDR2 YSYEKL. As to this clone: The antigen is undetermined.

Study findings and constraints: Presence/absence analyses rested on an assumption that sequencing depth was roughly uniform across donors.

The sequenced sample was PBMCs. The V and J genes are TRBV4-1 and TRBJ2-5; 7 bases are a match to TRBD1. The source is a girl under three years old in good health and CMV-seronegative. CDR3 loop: CASSPGSGTDPFEQYF. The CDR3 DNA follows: TGCGCCAGCAGCCCAGGGTCCGGGACAGACCCTTTTGAGCAGTACTTC.